The clone carrying this TCR beta chain was seen repeatedly, ten times or more. The source of the sample is a study of T-cell reconstitution after alpha-beta-depleted transplantation in children. The authors prepared the TCRbeta library with unique molecular identifiers. TCRdb reprocessed the PCR reads with MiXCR, giving one entry per CDR3 protein. The sample lists hundreds of thousands of distinct CDR3 sequences, around 16% occurring once. J gave up 0 bases and V 5 bases, and 12 bases lay outside the gene matches. Germline CDR1 reads DFQATT; CDR2 reads SNEGSKA (reference sequence). There are 16 residues in the CDR3.

The sample here was PBMCs from the stem cell graft donor, taken from the stem cell graft. The chain employs TRBV20-1 and TRBJ1-1, with 7 bases lining up with TRBD1. The TCR was taken from a human donor who donated a stem cell graft to a child with acute myeloid leukemia. The CDR3 nucleotides are TGCAGTGCTCTTAGGGGGCCGAGGGCCCTGAACACTGAAGCTTTCTTT. Protein product: CSALRGPRALNTEAFF.